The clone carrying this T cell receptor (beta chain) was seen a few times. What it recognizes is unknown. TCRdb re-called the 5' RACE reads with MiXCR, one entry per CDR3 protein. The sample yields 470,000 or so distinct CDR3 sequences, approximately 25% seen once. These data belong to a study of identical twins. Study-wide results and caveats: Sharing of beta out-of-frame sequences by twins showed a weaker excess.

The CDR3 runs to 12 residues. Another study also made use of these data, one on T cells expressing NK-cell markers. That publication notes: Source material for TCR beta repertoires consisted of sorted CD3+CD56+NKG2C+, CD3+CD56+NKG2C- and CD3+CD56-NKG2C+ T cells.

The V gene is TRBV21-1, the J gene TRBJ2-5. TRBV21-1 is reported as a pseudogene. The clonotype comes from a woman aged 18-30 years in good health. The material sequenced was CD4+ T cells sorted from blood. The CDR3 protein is CDRRGRQETQYF. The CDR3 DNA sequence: TGTGATCGGAGAGGTCGCCAAGAGACCCAGTACTTC.